Presented here are 26 T cell receptor beta chains from one specimen sequenced in a study of a mutant IDH1 vaccine in newly diagnosed glioma. No antigen has been identified for these receptors. Clones were sequenced by immunoSEQ multiplex PCR, and TCRdb holds only the in-frame ones, with some missing. The top ten hold approximately 28% of the sample, which has tens of thousands of clones, 80% to 85% seen once. Time point noted: week 47, end of study. The study gave 300 ug of mutant IDH1 20-mer peptide per vaccine dose, with topical imiquimod. The source was PBMCs, collected from a glioma patient whose treatment included an IDH1 peptide vaccine. Receptors were obtained from a man aged 30 to 45 with glioma.

The chain joins TRBV9 to TRBJ1-1; 10 nucleotides line up with TRBD1. The CDR3 is 16 residues long. CDR1 is SGDLS and CDR2 is YYNGEE in the germline V gene. J was trimmed by 5 bases and V by 0 bases; bases with no gene match: 7. The CDR3 protein is CASSVVQRTGGTEAFF. The CDR3 coding sequence is TGTGCCAGCAGCGTAGTCCAACGGACAGGGGGGACTGAAGCTTTCTTT.

V usage is TRBV19 and J usage is TRBJ1-2; D remains ambiguous. The V end lost 7 bases, the J end lost 6 bases, and 12 bases lay between the germline ends. The CDR3 has 12 amino acids. From germline, CDR1 is LNHDA and CDR2 SQIVND (reference sequence). Here the CDR3 reads CASTPHGDGYTF. The CDR3 DNA sequence: TGTGCCAGTACCCCCCACGGGGATGGCTACACCTTC.

This chain joins TRBV25-1 and TRBJ1-3; D is unresolved. V was shortened by 4 bases and J by 0 bases, with 19 bases between the two germline ends. This CDR3 is built from 18 residues. In germline, CDR1 is MGHDK, CDR2 SYGVNS. The chain's CDR3 is CASSARRGVSLSGNTIYF. The DNA for the CDR3 is TGTGCCAGCAGTGCCCGTCGGGGAGTGAGTCTCTCTGGAAACACCATATATTTT.

The CDR3 spells CASSFTGSNSYEQYF. Here the CDR3 DNA reads TGTGCCAGCAGCTTCACCGGCTCCAACTCCTACGAGCAGTACTTC. This sequence joins TRBV13 and TRBJ2-7; D not resolved. Germline CDR1 is PRHDT and CDR2 is FYEKMQ (reference sequence). V lost 3 bases, J lost 0 bases, and 12 bases lay in between. This CDR3 has 15 amino acids.

V is TRBV6-5 and J is TRBJ1-2, with D unclear. The CDR3 covers 13 residues. The ends were cut back, 2 bases at V and 10 bases at J, with 14 bases in the middle. The germline V gene encodes CDR1 MNHEY and CDR2 SVGAGI. CDR3 loop: CASSYSPLSDYTF. In nucleotides, the CDR3 is TGTGCCAGCAGTTACAGCCCACTGAGTGACTACACCTTC.

This clone has just a few counts. The V and J genes are TRBV19 and TRBJ2-1, with D possibly TRBD1 on 5 matching bases. The germline V gene encodes CDR1 LNHDA and CDR2 SQIVND (reference sequence). Trimming took off 4 bases at V and 4 bases at J, with 8 bases between the two ends. The CDR3 runs to 13 residues. The CDR3 nucleotides read TGTGCCAGTAGTAGTGACAGTTACAATGAGCAGTTCTTC. It specifies CASSSDSYNEQFF.

This chain connects TRBV13 to TRBJ2-1; TRBD2 matches 11 bases. This CDR3 region has 16 residues. V lost 8 bases to trimming and J lost 2 bases; unmatched junction nucleotides: 8. CDR1 is PRHDT, CDR2 FYEKMQ, per germline (reference sequence). The CDR3 DNA sequence: TGTGCCAGCGGCGGCGGTAGCGGGGGGGCCTACAATGAGCAGTTCTTC. Its translation: CASGGGSGGAYNEQFF. The entire variable domain, with the rest obtained from reference TRBV13 and TRBJ2-1, is as follows: AAGVIQSPRHLIKEKRETATLKCYPIPRHDTVYWYQQGPGQDPQFLISFYEKMQSDKGSIPDRFSAQQFSDYHSELNMSSLELGDSALYFCASGGGSGGAYNEQFFGPGTRLTVL.

This clone was seen a single time. The J gene is TRBJ2-3, the V gene TRBV2; weak D call: TRBD1 (6 bases). CDR1 is SNHLY and CDR2 is FYNNEI in the germline V gene. The CDR3 length is 11 residues. V was cut by 10 bases and J by 6 bases, with 11 bases left in between. CDR3 nucleotide sequence: TGTGCCACCCGGACAGTGGATACGCAGTATTTT. Translated, it gives CATRTVDTQYF.

Turning to this clone: Other DNA variants within this sample encode the same CDR3. The V call is TRBV30, the J call TRBJ2-1; 12 nucleotides line up with TRBD2. The CDR3 extends over 16 amino acids. Germline V gene data show CDR1 as GTSNPN and CDR2 as SVGIG (reference sequence). With V trimmed by 0 bases and J by 4 bases, 4 bases remained unmatched. CDR3 loop: CAWSVPSGGAYNEQFF. The CDR3 coding sequence is TGTGCCTGGAGTGTACCTAGCGGGGGGGCTTACAATGAGCAGTTCTTC. The complete variable domain, with remaining parts taken from reference TRBV30 and TRBJ2-1, reads SQTIHQWPATLVQPVGSPLSLECTVEGTSNPNLYWYRQAAGRGLQLLFYSVGIGQISSEVPQNLSASRPQDRQFILSSKKLLLSDSGFYLCAWSVPSGGAYNEQFFGPGTRLTVL.

Here the CDR3 DNA reads TGTGCCAGCAGTTCGGAATTCGACAGGAGCTCCTACGAGCAGTACTTC. This encodes CASSSEFDRSSYEQYF. J is TRBJ2-7 and V is TRBV27; possible D gene TRBD1, 6 bases. The CDR3 contains 16 residues. Trimming pared 4 bases from V and 0 bases from J, leaving 16 bases between. Germline lookup yields CDR1 MNHEY and CDR2 SMNVEV (reference sequence).

This chain connects TRBV28 to TRBJ1-1; maybe TRBD1 (6 bases). The CDR3 loop spans 13 amino acids. Trimming shortened V by 8 bases and J by 6 bases, and 16 bases separated the two germline ends. The germline gives CDR1 MDHEN, CDR2 SYDVKM. The CDR3 DNA reads TGTGCCAGCGGGACGGCCAAGGGGGCTGAAGCTTTCTTT. It translates to CASGTAKGAEAFF.

The chain combines TRBV5-1 with TRBJ2-1, with 8 positions matching TRBD1. V lost 3 bases and J lost 12; bases outside the gene matches: 2. Germline assignment: CDR1 SGHRS and CDR2 YFSETQ. CDR3 length equals 11 residues. The CDR3 region has the DNA TGCGCCAGCAGCTCTGGACAGGGGCAGTTCTTC. Its protein is CASSSGQGQFF. Based on the CDR3 plus reference TRBV5-1 and TRBJ2-1, the full variable domain is KAGVTQTPRYLIKTRGQQVTLSCSPISGHRSVSWYQQTPGQGLQFLFEYFSETQRNKGNFPGRFSGRQFSNSRSEMNVSTLELGDSALYLCASSSGQGQFFGPGTRLTVL.

This clone turned up a few times. The V and J genes are TRBV7-8 and TRBJ2-3; 14 nucleotides align to TRBD2. The ends lost 2 bases at V and 4 bases at J; junction bases unmatched: 8. CDR1 is SGHVS and CDR2 is FQNEAQ in the germline V gene. The CDR3 loop spans 18 amino acids. In DNA, the CDR3 is TGTGCCAGCAGCTTACCCGGCGGGACTAGCGGGAGCCCAGATACGCAGTATTTT. As protein: CASSLPGGTSGSPDTQYF.

This clone came up once. In nucleotides, the CDR3 is TGTGCCAGCAGGTCCGGAGACACTGAAGCTTTCTTT. It translates to CASRSGDTEAFF. The V gene is TRBV6-5, the J gene TRBJ1-1; D remains unclear. The CDR3 extends over 12 amino acids. V was shortened by 6 bases and J by 3 bases, with 8 bases between the two germline ends. CDR1 and CDR2 (germline): MNHEY, SVGAGI.

The rearrangement joins TRBV2 to TRBJ2-1, with 12 bases fitting TRBD2. The CDR3 extends over 16 amino acids. CDR1 is SNHLY, CDR2 FYNNEI, per germline. With 6 bases clipped from V and 4 bases from J, the junction kept 7 bases outside the gene matches. The CDR3 nucleotides are TGTGCCAGCAGCGTAGACCTAGCGGGGGGGTACAATGAGCAGTTCTTC. Translation: CASSVDLAGGYNEQFF.

The rearrangement uses TRBV1 and TRBJ2-7; TRBD2, as called in the table, went unchecked against the DNA. TRBV1 is given as a pseudogene. The CDR3 loop spans 20 amino acids. The CDR3 sequence is CTSSQDLSRTSGKGGYEQYF. The CDR3 coding sequence is TGCACCAGCAGCCAAGATCTTAGCAGGACTAGCGGGAAGGGGGGCTACGAGCAGTACTTC.

The chain joins TRBV28 to TRBJ1-2; no firm D call. Germline CDR1 reads MDHEN; CDR2 reads SYDVKM. This CDR3 has 15 amino acids. Deletions cut 3 bases from V and 3 bases from J, with 14 bases between. The DNA for the CDR3 is TGTGCCAGCAGTTTGCCCGGGAGTATGGACTATGGCTACACCTTC. The encoded protein is CASSLPGSMDYGYTF.

The chain couples TRBV4-1 to TRBJ2-1; maybe TRBD2 (5 bases). V dropped 0 bases and J dropped 5 bases, with 29 bases sitting between them. The CDR3 spans 21 residues. CDR1 MGHRA and CDR2 YSYEKL come from the germline V gene. For the CDR3, the DNA is TGCGCCAGCAGCCAAGAAGGCGTTGGCGGTCCCCCTAGCCCACCTGACAATGAGCAGTTCTTC. Residues: CASSQEGVGGPPSPPDNEQFF.

In its sample, this clone was seen once. The V and J genes are TRBV9 and TRBJ1-1; no firm D call. CDR1 and CDR2 (germline): SGDLS, YYNGEE. This CDR3 is built from 13 residues. V lost 4 bases, J lost 3 bases, and 10 bases lay in between. The CDR3 nucleotides are TGTGCCAGCAGCCCCGACTTTTACACTGAAGCTTTCTTT. As protein: CASSPDFYTEAFF.

This sequence joins TRBV30 and TRBJ1-6; D not resolved. V dropped 1 base and J dropped 10 bases, with 11 bases sitting between them. The CDR3 runs to 13 residues. CDR1 and CDR2 (germline): GTSNPN, SVGIG (reference sequence). This CDR3 is CAWSDEVGSPLHF. The DNA of the CDR3 is TGTGCCTGGAGTGACGAGGTAGGGTCACCCCTCCACTTT.

V usage is TRBV7-2 and J usage is TRBJ2-5, with D possibly being TRBD1 (6 bases). The CDR3 has 14 amino acids. Germline CDR1 and CDR2: SGHTA and FQGNSA. The V gene lost 5 bases and the J gene lost 3 bases, with 13 bases spanning the gap. CDR3 protein: CASSPGHRKETQYF. The CDR3 bases are TGTGCCAGCAGCCCGGGACATAGAAAAGAGACCCAGTACTTC.

This chain connects TRBV4-1 to TRBJ1-2, with 8 bases matching TRBD1. Germline V gives CDR1 MGHRA, CDR2 YSYEKL. The V gene end was trimmed by 4 bases and the J gene end by 0 bases; junction bases not matched to a gene: 4. The CDR3 is made up of 15 amino acids. The chain's CDR3 is CASSPGQASNYGYTF. The CDR3 DNA follows: TGCGCCAGCAGCCCGGGACAGGCATCTAACTATGGCTACACCTTC.

This chain joins TRBV15 and TRBJ2-7; TRBD2 matches 7 bases. The CDR3 covers 19 residues. After removal of 1 base from V and 1 base from J, the junction contained 16 bases not matched to a gene. Germline assignment: CDR1 LNHNV and CDR2 YYDKDF (reference sequence). The CDR3 DNA sequence: TGTGCCACCAGCAGAGTTGGGGAGGTGGCGGGAGATATATCCTACGAGCAGTACTTC. It specifies CATSRVGEVAGDISYEQYF.

The chain is built from TRBV7-2 and TRBJ2-7, with D unclear. Germline V gene lookup returns CDR1 SGHTA and CDR2 FQGNSA. The CDR3 totals 11 residues. Trimming took off 2 bases at V and 3 bases at J, with 2 bases between the two ends. The DNA for the CDR3 is TGTGCCAGCAGCTTAAGCTACGAGCAGTACTTC. Translation gives CASSLSYEQYF.

The chain employs TRBV6-1 and TRBJ2-5, with 8 bases identical to TRBD2. The CDR3 loop spans 15 amino acids. With V trimmed by 6 bases and J by 6 bases, 12 bases remained unmatched. Per the germline V gene, CDR1 is MNHNS and CDR2 is SASEGT. The CDR3 sequence is CASRETGGAGKTQYF. Written as DNA, the CDR3 is TGTGCCAGCAGGGAGACGGGGGGGGCCGGGAAGACCCAGTACTTC.

This chain links TRBV28 with TRBJ2-2; either TRBD1 or TRBD2 may supply D (5 bases each). The V end lost 6 bases, the J end lost 5 bases, and 22 bases lay between the germline ends. Germline-derived CDR1 and CDR2 are MDHEN and SYDVKM. The CDR3 loop spans 17 amino acids. This chain's CDR3 is CASRPRDAGFRTGELFF. The CDR3 DNA reads TGTGCCAGCAGGCCCCGGGACGCCGGTTTTAGGACCGGGGAGCTGTTTTTT.